Given below is one T cell receptor (beta chain) in context. Generated by immunoSEQ multiplex PCR, the TCRdb table keeps only in-frame clones and is missing some. The sample has about 170,000 clones; more than 75% are singletons. The germline V gene encodes CDR1 MNHEY and CDR2 SMNVEV (reference sequence). This CDR3 comprises 15 residues. V was clipped by 2 bases and J by 0 bases, with 5 bases between them. The data were taken from a study of blood T cell repertoires in COVID-19. Study in general: PBMCs, B-cell-depleted T cells, or T cells were the source of the cDNA or gDNA that made up the material.

The clonotype comes from a man aged 18 to 35 with active or convalescent COVID-19. The chain carries TRBV27 and TRBJ2-6; D is undetermined. The sample comprised peripheral blood. CDR3 bases: TGTGCCAGCAGTTTAGGTAGCTCTGGGGCCAACGTCCTGACTTTC. Encoded protein: CASSLGSSGANVLTF. Full variable domain (rest looked up from reference TRBV27 and TRBJ2-6): EAQVTQNPRYLITVTGKKLTVTCSQNMNHEYMSWYRQDPGLGLRQIYYSMNVEVTDKGDVPEGYKVSRKEKRNFPLILESPSPNQTSLYFCASSLGSSGANVLTFGAGSRLTVL.